A single sample is the source of the 9 T cell receptor beta chains below, sequenced in a study of blood T cell repertoires in COVID-19. Sequencing used immunoSEQ multiplex PCR; TCRdb keeps in-frame clones, though not all of them. The profile covers approximately 360,000 clones, with 90% appearing a single time and 5% to 8.5% taken by the ten largest. The sequenced material came from peripheral blood. These receptors came from a man between 18 and 35 years old with active or convalescent COVID-19.

V is TRBV15 and J is TRBJ1-5; D call uncertain. The CDR3 is 17 amino acids. Per the germline V gene, CDR1 is LNHNV and CDR2 is YYDKDF (reference sequence). The ends were cut back, 0 bases at V and 1 base at J, with 13 bases in the middle. The CDR3 DNA reads as TGTGCCACCAGCAGAGATCATCAGGTTCCCAGCAATCAGCCCCAGCATTTT. The encoded protein is CATSRDHQVPSNQPQHF.

The genes are TRBV6-5 and TRBJ2-1, with 7 bases fitting TRBD2. This CDR3 comprises 15 residues. CDR1 and CDR2 (germline): MNHEY, SVGAGI. V dropped 6 bases and J dropped 13; count of bases not matched to a gene: 18. The CDR3 DNA reads TGTGCCAGCAGCCAAACTAAGCGGGGTCCGCTGGGTCAGTTCTTC. Amino acids: CASSQTKRGPLGQFF.

The chain couples TRBV15 to TRBJ2-7; tentatively, D is TRBD1 (6 bases). The CDR3 sequence is 11 residues long. The germline V gene encodes CDR1 LNHNV and CDR2 YYDKDF (reference sequence). Trimming took off 11 bases at V and 7 bases at J, with 15 bases between the two ends. CDR3 loop: CASSRGWEQYF. The CDR3 coding sequence is TGTGCCTCAAGCAGGGGCTGGGAGCAGTACTTC.

The chain couples TRBV10-3 to TRBJ1-6; D unresolved. Germline CDR1 and CDR2: ENHRY and SYGVKD. This CDR3 is 14 amino acids long. Trimming stripped 5 bases from V and 8 bases from J, with 13 bases between. CDR3 nucleotide sequence: TGTGCCATCAGTCAAGGAACAGCTCATTCACCCCTCCACTTT. Encoded protein: CAISQGTAHSPLHF.

The chain couples TRBV5-1 to TRBJ2-5; 10 bases align to TRBD2. Germline V gives CDR1 SGHRS, CDR2 YFSETQ. The CDR3 is made up of 17 amino acids. The ends lost 4 bases at V and 3 bases at J; junction bases unmatched: 12. The DNA for the CDR3 is TGCGCCAGCAGCACCGGGCTAGCGGGAGAAATAAAAGAGACCCAGTACTTC. Translating it yields CASSTGLAGEIKETQYF. The variable domain in full, with the rest retrieved from reference TRBV5-1 and TRBJ2-5, is KAGVTQTPRYLIKTRGQQVTLSCSPISGHRSVSWYQQTPGQGLQFLFEYFSETQRNKGNFPGRFSGRQFSNSRSEMNVSTLELGDSALYLCASSTGLAGEIKETQYFGPGTRLLVL.

CDR3 nucleotides: TGTGCCAGCAGCTTGGTCGGGAGCACAGATACGCAGTATTTT. Translating gives CASSLVGSTDTQYF. The chain links TRBV5-5 to TRBJ2-3, with unresolved D. With 0 bases removed from V and 0 bases from J, the gap between germline ends came to 5 bases. The germline V gene encodes CDR1 SGHKS and CDR2 YYEKEE (reference sequence). CDR3 size: 14 residues.

The genes are TRBV7-2 and TRBJ1-2; D unresolved. The CDR3 runs 14 residues. Germline CDR1 SGHTA, CDR2 FQGNSA. The V end was cut by 5 bases, the J end by 4 bases, with 14 bases between. DNA of the CDR3: TGTGCCAGCAGCGCGGCCGGGAGGGCCTATGGCTACACCTTC. Encoded protein: CASSAAGRAYGYTF.

This clone was recorded once. The J gene is TRBJ2-2, the V gene TRBV7-3; 12 bases are a match to TRBD2. CDR1 is SGHTA, CDR2 FQGTGA, per germline. The CDR3 extends over 18 amino acids. J was trimmed by 6 bases and V by 3 bases; bases with no gene match: 11. The DNA of the CDR3 is TGTGCCAGCAGCTTCGACCTCAGGACTAGCGGGGCGGCCGGGGAGCTGTTTTTT. Protein: CASSFDLRTSGAAGELFF.

The rearrangement uses TRBV7-3 and TRBJ2-1; the match to TRBD2 covers 9 bases. Germline values: CDR1 SGHTA, CDR2 FQGTGA. The CDR3 loop spans 16 amino acids. Losses at the gene ends were 5 bases for V and 6 bases for J; bases not matched to a gene: 11. The CDR3: CASSTFSGGLGNEQFF. CDR3 in DNA: TGTGCCAGCAGCACGTTTAGCGGGGGTCTTGGCAATGAGCAGTTCTTC.